The rows below give T cell receptor beta chains drawn from one sample of a study of blood T cell repertoires in COVID-19. Assay: immunoSEQ multiplex PCR; the TCRdb copy retains only in-frame clones and omits some. The table includes fewer than 40,000 clones, 80% detected once. The material sequenced was peripheral blood. All receptors come from a man older than 75 with active or convalescent COVID-19. CDR3s include the opening cysteine and the closing phenylalanine or tryptophan. The D gene is left open where the match is weak. The size of a clone is reported for some rows only, either as once, few or many, or as a class for expanded clones.

d_call j_call v_call clone_size cdr3_aa cdr3_nt
TRBD1 TRBJ1-2 TRBV30 - CAWSVGQGRGYTF TGTGCCTGGAGTGTAGGACAGGGGAGAGGCTACACCTTC
- TRBJ2-3 TRBV27 - CASSSESSGTDTQYF TGTGCCAGCAGTTCCGAGTCATCTGGCACAGATACGCAGTATTTT
TRBD1 TRBJ2-4 TRBV19 - CASQSVGGRWSAKNIQYF TGTGCCAGCCAGAGTGTAGGGGGCAGATGGTCGGCCAAAAACATTCAGTACTTC
- TRBJ1-6 TRBV30 - CAWSTGSGNSPLHF TGTGCCTGGAGTACGGGTAGTGGAAATTCACCCCTCCACTTT
- TRBJ1-6 TRBV6-2/TRBV6-3 - CASSYTSAGTLHF TGTGCCAGCAGTTACACTTCGGCAGGTACCCTCCACTTT
TRBD2 TRBJ2-7 TRBV7-2 - CASREGLAITYEQYF TGTGCCAGCAGAGAGGGACTAGCGATTACCTACGAGCAGTACTTC
TRBD1 TRBJ2-1 TRBV28 - CASSHRDRGRTYNEQFF TGTGCCAGCAGTCACCGAGACAGGGGGAGGACCTACAATGAGCAGTTCTTC
- TRBJ2-7 TRBV6-2/TRBV6-3 - CASSFGGLREQYF TGTGCCAGCAGTTTCGGGGGATTGCGGGAGCAGTACTTC
TRBD2 TRBJ2-3 TRBV6-1 few CASSEASGTDTQYF TGTGCCAGCAGTGAAGCTAGCGGGACAGATACGCAGTATTTT
- TRBJ1-2 TRBV12-3/TRBV12-4 few CASSSRVYGYTF TGTGCCAGCTCCTCCAGGGTTTATGGCTACACCTTC
- TRBJ2-7 TRBV7-8 few CASSFEPGSSYEQYF TGTGCCAGCAGCTTCGAACCGGGATCCTCCTACGAGCAGTACTTC
TRBD1 TRBJ2-3 TRBV28 - CASSFGQGRREGTDTQYF TGTGCCAGCAGTTTCGGACAGGGTCGGAGGGAGGGCACAGATACGCAGTATTTT
- TRBJ2-3 TRBV7-3 - CASSGGLYTDTQYF TGTGCCAGCTCCGGGGGACTTTACACAGATACGCAGTATTTT
- TRBJ1-1 TRBV30 - CAWSVGVEAFF TGTGCCTGGAGTGTAGGGGTCGAAGCTTTCTTT
- TRBJ1-1 TRBV4-2 - CASSQDAGELTEAFF TGTGCCAGCAGCCAAGATGCGGGGGAGTTGACTGAAGCTTTCTTT